This entry is about one TCR beta chain. Germline V gene data show CDR1 as SGHRS and CDR2 as YFSETQ. This CDR3 is 18 amino acids long. V was clipped by 0 bases and J by 0 bases, with 15 bases between them. Only in-frame clones appear in the TCRdb table, and some are missing; sequencing was by immunoSEQ multiplex PCR. This sample has about 110,000 clones, with roughly nine tenths found just once. The data belong to a study of OX40 agonist ivuxolimab in advanced cancers. This specimen was CD4+ or CD8+ T cells sorted from blood, taken in a trial of the OX40 agonist ivuxolimab. The J gene is TRBJ1-4, the V gene TRBV5-1; possible D gene TRBD1, 5 bases. The clonotype originates from an adult with an advanced solid tumor such as melanoma, head and neck, liver or kidney cancer. The CDR3 is CASSLEFGADATNEKLFF. The CDR3 nucleotides are TGCGCCAGCAGCTTGGAATTTGGGGCAGACGCAACTAATGAAAAACTGTTTTTT. The full variable domain, rest sourced from reference TRBV5-1 and TRBJ1-4, is KAGVTQTPRYLIKTRGQQVTLSCSPISGHRSVSWYQQTPGQGLQFLFEYFSETQRNKGNFPGRFSGRQFSNSRSEMNVSTLELGDSALYLCASSLEFGADATNEKLFFGSGTQLSVL.